Listed here are 30 T cell receptor beta chains from one sample, sequenced in a study of shared T cell receptors in the human thymus. TCRdb's copy holds only in-frame clones and misses some; the assay was immunoSEQ multiplex PCR. The sample has approximately 730,000 clones, approximately 85% seen once; the top ten hold about 0.011%. The same sample was also studied in work on human thymus T cells.

The sample comprised thymocytes. Every receptor here comes from a girl under three years old with a congenital heart defect.

The rearrangement links TRBV5-1 to TRBJ1-2, with D perhaps TRBD1 (5 bases). The CDR3 contains 15 residues. CDR1 is SGHRS and CDR2 is YFSETQ in the germline V gene. V gave up 0 bases and J gave up 0 bases, with 9 bases separating them. The CDR3 spells CASSLGQFANYGYTF. CDR3 nucleotides: TGCGCCAGCAGCTTGGGACAGTTCGCTAACTATGGCTACACCTTC. Filled out from reference TRBV5-1 and TRBJ1-2, the complete variable domain reads KAGVTQTPRYLIKTRGQQVTLSCSPISGHRSVSWYQQTPGQGLQFLFEYFSETQRNKGNFPGRFSGRQFSNSRSEMNVSTLELGDSALYLCASSLGQFANYGYTFGSGTRLTVV.

In DNA form, the CDR3 reads TGTGCCAGTAGTATAGATCCCCACAGGGCGAGGACTGAAGCTTTCTTT. Amino acid sequence: CASSIDPHRARTEAFF. This chain connects TRBV19 to TRBJ1-1; TRBD1 might be the D (6 bases). V was clipped by 0 bases and J by 5 bases, with 16 bases between them. The CDR3 has 16 amino acids. Germline CDR1 LNHDA, CDR2 SQIVND (reference sequence).

The CDR3 sequence: CASSMWAGPGNQPQHF. CDR3 DNA sequence: TGTGCCAGTAGTATGTGGGCAGGGCCGGGCAATCAGCCCCAGCATTTT. The V and J genes are TRBV19 and TRBJ1-5; D is perhaps TRBD1 (5 bases). Germline V gene sequence: CDR1 LNHDA, CDR2 SQIVND (reference sequence). V gave up 3 bases and J gave up 2 bases, with 14 bases separating them. CDR3 length: 16 amino acids. The entire variable domain, with the rest obtained from reference TRBV19 and TRBJ1-5, is as follows: DGGITQSPKYLFRKEGQNVTLSCEQNLNHDAMYWYRQDPGQGLRLIYYSQIVNDFQKGDIAEGYSVSREKKESFPLTVTSAQKNPTAFYLCASSMWAGPGNQPQHFGDGTRLSIL.

The CDR3, as DNA: TGTGCCAGCAGCTTAGCGAGTTCGGGCACTGAAGCTTTCTTT. This translates into CASSLASSGTEAFF. This chain joins TRBV7-9 and TRBJ1-1; D call uncertain. Trimming took 0 bases from V and 4 from J, leaving 9 bases between them. Germline lookup yields CDR1 SEHNR and CDR2 FQNEAQ (reference sequence). The CDR3 has 14 residues.

This chain connects TRBV4-2 to TRBJ2-3; the match to TRBD2 covers 13 bases. CDR1 and CDR2 (germline): LGHNA, YNFKEQ. This CDR3 contains 18 residues. The V gene end was trimmed by 0 bases and the J gene end by 4 bases; junction bases not matched to a gene: 7. CDR3 protein: CASSQDCVTSGGPDTQYF. CDR3 nucleotides: TGTGCCAGCAGCCAAGATTGCGTGACTAGCGGGGGGCCAGATACGCAGTATTTT.

J is TRBJ1-1 and V is TRBV11-1; D is perhaps TRBD1 (5 bases). Germline CDR1 and CDR2: SGHAT and FQDESV (reference sequence). Trimming stripped 4 bases from V and 5 bases from J, with 14 bases between. The length of the CDR3 is 14 residues. In nucleotides, the CDR3 is TGTGCCAGCAGCTCCAGGGCGGGGGGTACTGAAGCTTTCTTT. Protein sequence: CASSSRAGGTEAFF.

The V and J genes are TRBV5-4 and TRBJ1-1; 10 bases agree with TRBD1. V was clipped by 4 bases and J by 6 bases; unmatched bases: 9. This CDR3 comprises 15 residues. Germline lookup yields CDR1 SGHNT and CDR2 YYREEE (reference sequence). The CDR3 loop is CASSNTGQGGAEAFF. The CDR3 DNA sequence: TGTGCCAGCAGCAACACCGGACAGGGGGGGGCTGAAGCTTTCTTT.

The chain combines TRBV5-1 with TRBJ1-2; no definite D call. The CDR3 is 13 amino acids. V was pared by 5 bases and J by 4 bases, with 12 bases between. Germline V gene lookup returns CDR1 SGHRS and CDR2 YFSETQ. This CDR3 is CASSSPDSYGYTF. The CDR3 DNA follows: TGCGCCAGCAGTTCCCCGGACTCCTATGGCTACACCTTC.

This chain uses TRBV5-5 with TRBJ1-5; 8 nucleotides line up with TRBD1. The V gene end was trimmed by 4 bases and the J gene end by 2 bases; junction bases not matched to a gene: 8. Germline assignment: CDR1 SGHKS and CDR2 YYEKEE (reference sequence). The CDR3 spans 16 residues. The CDR3 loop reads CASSRVPGQGNQPQHF. CDR3 DNA: TGTGCCAGCAGCCGCGTCCCGGGACAGGGCAATCAGCCCCAGCATTTT.

The gene calls are TRBV9 and TRBJ2-3; D is perhaps TRBD1 (6 bases). Germline CDR1 and CDR2: SGDLS and YYNGEE. This CDR3 has 20 residues. V was pared by 0 bases and J by 0 bases, with 23 bases between. CDR3 residues: CASSVAGLKPGTTSTDTQYF. DNA for the CDR3: TGTGCCAGCAGCGTAGCCGGACTTAAACCCGGGACAACTAGCACAGATACGCAGTATTTT.

V and J are TRBV4-1 and TRBJ2-4; 9 positions match TRBD2. The CDR3 extends over 18 amino acids. Germline CDR1 is MGHRA and CDR2 is YSYEKL. J gave up 8 bases and V 0 bases, and 14 bases lay outside the gene matches. CDR3 sequence (DNA): TGCGCCAGCAGCCAAGAGAAGACTAGCGGACCGGTGGGGGACATTCAGTACTTC. It yields the protein CASSQEKTSGPVGDIQYF.

This clone has more than one count but fewer than ten. V usage is TRBV14 and J usage is TRBJ2-5; perhaps TRBD1 as D (6 bases). Trimming left V 4 bases short and J 4 bases short, with 16 bases between. CDR3 size: 15 residues. Germline CDR1 and CDR2: SGHDN and FVKESK. The CDR3: CASSPRQGSRETQYF. The CDR3 DNA reads as TGTGCCAGCAGCCCACGGCAGGGGTCGAGAGAGACCCAGTACTTC.

This clone was observed a few times. The chain has TRBV14 and TRBJ2-3, with 9 nucleotides matching TRBD1. The trim removed 0 bases at V and 2 bases at J, leaving 3 bases unmatched. This CDR3 comprises 16 residues. The germline gives CDR1 SGHDN, CDR2 FVKESK. Here the CDR3 reads CASSQDTGGNTDTQYF. The DNA for the CDR3 is TGTGCCAGCAGCCAAGATACAGGGGGCAACACAGATACGCAGTATTTT.

The rearrangement uses TRBV7-8 and TRBJ2-7, with 11 bases lining up with TRBD2. CDR1 and CDR2 from the germline V gene are SGHVS and FQNEAQ. V lost 6 bases and J lost 7; bases outside the gene matches: 14. The CDR3 loop spans 16 amino acids. CDR3 nucleotides: TGTGCCAGCAGTCCCCCGCTAGCGGGGGGCAGCAGGGAGCAGTACTTC. This gives the protein CASSPPLAGGSREQYF.

The chain has TRBV19 and TRBJ1-6, with no clear D. The germline V gene has CDR1 LNHDA and CDR2 SQIVND (reference sequence). The CDR3 totals 15 residues. The V end lost 4 bases, the J end lost 9 bases, and 16 bases lay between the germline ends. CDR3 protein: CASSNYRSPSSPLHF. CDR3 DNA sequence: TGTGCCAGTAGTAATTATCGTAGCCCTTCTTCACCCCTCCACTTT.

The gene calls are TRBV27 and TRBJ2-1; D unresolved. The CDR3 spans 13 residues. Germline lookup yields CDR1 MNHEY and CDR2 SMNVEV (reference sequence). Trimming removed 7 bases from V and 6 bases from J, with 13 bases in between. DNA for the CDR3: TGTGCCAGCAAACGAATCAGGCTCAATGAGCAGTTCTTC. It translates to CASKRIRLNEQFF.

The genes are TRBV5-4 and TRBJ1-2; no reliable D call. CDR3 length: 15 residues. V was cut by 1 base and J by 8 bases, with 18 bases left in between. Germline V lookup: CDR1 SGHNT, CDR2 YYREEE (reference sequence). The CDR3 bases are TGTGCCAGCAGCTTGCACGGACGGAGGGCAATGGGCTACACCTTC. It specifies CASSLHGRRAMGYTF.

The genes are TRBV5-1 and TRBJ1-2; TRBD1 might be the D (5 bases). Germline lookup yields CDR1 SGHRS and CDR2 YFSETQ. This CDR3 has 13 residues. The V end lost 4 bases, the J end lost 7 bases, and 14 bases lay between the germline ends. The CDR3: CASSPIGGFGYTF. The CDR3, as DNA: TGCGCCAGCAGCCCAATCGGGGGTTTTGGCTACACCTTC. Together with reference TRBV5-1 and TRBJ1-2, the CDR3 gives the full variable domain: KAGVTQTPRYLIKTRGQQVTLSCSPISGHRSVSWYQQTPGQGLQFLFEYFSETQRNKGNFPGRFSGRQFSNSRSEMNVSTLELGDSALYLCASSPIGGFGYTFGSGTRLTVV.

The chain employs TRBV5-5 and TRBJ2-7, with D perhaps matching TRBD2 (7 bases). Trimming left V 1 base short and J 3 bases short, with 17 bases between. Germline V lookup: CDR1 SGHKS, CDR2 YYEKEE (reference sequence). CDR3 size: 16 residues. CDR3 region: CASSLRGGVQFYEQYF. In nucleotides, the CDR3 is TGTGCCAGCAGCTTGAGGGGGGGGGTTCAATTCTACGAGCAGTACTTC.

The rearrangement joins TRBV4-3 to TRBJ1-4, with D possibly TRBD1 on 5 matching bases. Germline-derived CDR1 and CDR2 are LGHNA and YSLEER. The CDR3 is made up of 18 amino acids. V was shortened by 3 bases and J by 0 bases, with 17 bases between the two germline ends. The CDR3 DNA reads as TGCGCCAGCAGCCACATACCGACCAGGGAAACAACTAATGAAAAACTGTTTTTT. Translating it yields CASSHIPTRETTNEKLFF.

The chain uses TRBV18 and TRBJ2-5, with D maybe TRBD1 (6 bases). The CDR3 contains 12 residues. V was shortened by 4 bases and J by 5 bases, with 8 bases between the two germline ends. Looked up from germline, CDR1 is KGHSH and CDR2 is LQKENI. CDR3 in amino acids: CASSHQGETQYF. CDR3 bases: TGTGCCAGCTCACACCAGGGGGAGACCCAGTACTTC.

The chain has TRBV4-1 and TRBJ2-7; 10 bases line up with TRBD1. The CDR3 is 16 residues long. Germline-derived CDR1 and CDR2 are MGHRA and YSYEKL. The ends lost 1 base at V and 3 bases at J; junction bases unmatched: 6. The CDR3 region has the DNA TGCGCCAGCAGCCAAGTGTTCGGACAGGGGGGCTACGAGCAGTACTTC. It specifies CASSQVFGQGGYEQYF.

This sequence joins TRBV5-1 and TRBJ1-2, with D tentatively TRBD1 (5 bases). Germline-derived CDR1 and CDR2 are SGHRS and YFSETQ. This CDR3 region has 14 residues. With 4 bases removed from V and 1 base from J, the gap between germline ends came to 11 bases. The CDR3 reads CASSPGTHNYGYTF. CDR3 nucleotide sequence: TGCGCCAGCAGCCCGGGGACTCATAACTATGGCTACACCTTC.

The chain employs TRBV5-1 and TRBJ1-3; the match to TRBD1 covers 7 bases. With 4 bases clipped from V and 0 bases from J, the junction kept 4 bases outside the gene matches. Germline assignment: CDR1 SGHRS and CDR2 YFSETQ. This CDR3 has 15 residues. CDR3 amino acids: CASSATGSSGNTIYF. In DNA, the CDR3 is TGCGCCAGCAGCGCGACAGGGAGCTCTGGAAACACCATATATTTT.

The rearrangement joins TRBV12-5 to TRBJ2-5, with no clear D. Germline values: CDR1 LGHNT, CDR2 FRNRAP. The ends were cut back, 5 bases at V and 2 bases at J, with 15 bases in the middle. The CDR3 contains 15 residues. CDR3 loop: CASGPPGGAQETQYF. The CDR3 nucleotides are TGTGCTAGTGGTCCCCCCGGCGGAGCTCAAGAGACCCAGTACTTC.

V usage is TRBV27 and J usage is TRBJ2-5; 8 bases are shared with TRBD1. The better agreement between TRBJ2-7 and the DNA end casts doubt on the J call. CDR1 is MNHEY, CDR2 SMNVEV, per germline (reference sequence). The CDR3 covers 15 residues. CDR3 DNA: TGTGCCAGCAGTTTACGACAGGGGATAACCTACGAGCAGTACTTC. It codes for CASSLRQGITYEQYF.

The sample holds one count of this clone. The chain carries TRBV27 and TRBJ1-2; 9 nucleotides agree with TRBD1. CDR1 and CDR2 from the germline V gene are MNHEY and SMNVEV (reference sequence). The CDR3 runs 20 residues. Trimming removed 3 bases from V and 1 base from J; junction bases left unmatched: 18. CDR3: CASSFILPSPQGAFNYGYTF. CDR3 DNA sequence: TGTGCCAGCAGTTTTATTCTCCCCTCCCCACAGGGGGCCTTTAACTATGGCTACACCTTC.

This clone was seen only once. The rearrangement links TRBV5-1 to TRBJ2-3; 16 positions match TRBD2. From germline, CDR1 is SGHRS and CDR2 YFSETQ. With 2 bases clipped from V and 3 bases from J, the junction kept 6 bases outside the gene matches. This CDR3 is 18 amino acids long. CDR3 sequence reads: CASSLPGLAGGLTDTQYF. The DNA for the CDR3 is TGCGCCAGCAGCTTACCGGGACTAGCGGGGGGGCTGACAGATACGCAGTATTTT.

This clone occurred once. CDR3 amino acids: CASSSTASINGYTF. The CDR3 DNA sequence: TGTGCCAGTAGTAGTACAGCATCTATCAATGGCTACACCTTC. The chain carries TRBV19 and TRBJ1-2; D unresolved. The CDR3 has 14 residues. V lost 4 bases, J lost 6 bases, and 15 bases lay in between. CDR1 LNHDA and CDR2 SQIVND come from the germline V gene (reference sequence).

V usage is TRBV6-5 and J usage is TRBJ2-3; 7 nucleotides align to TRBD2. The junction had 2 bases not matched to a gene; V was cut back by 2 bases and J by 0 bases. The V gene's germline CDR1 is MNHEY and CDR2 SVGAGI. CDR3 length: 15 amino acids. This CDR3 is CASSYGRGSTDTQYF. CDR3 sequence (DNA): TGTGCCAGCAGTTACGGGCGGGGGAGCACAGATACGCAGTATTTT.